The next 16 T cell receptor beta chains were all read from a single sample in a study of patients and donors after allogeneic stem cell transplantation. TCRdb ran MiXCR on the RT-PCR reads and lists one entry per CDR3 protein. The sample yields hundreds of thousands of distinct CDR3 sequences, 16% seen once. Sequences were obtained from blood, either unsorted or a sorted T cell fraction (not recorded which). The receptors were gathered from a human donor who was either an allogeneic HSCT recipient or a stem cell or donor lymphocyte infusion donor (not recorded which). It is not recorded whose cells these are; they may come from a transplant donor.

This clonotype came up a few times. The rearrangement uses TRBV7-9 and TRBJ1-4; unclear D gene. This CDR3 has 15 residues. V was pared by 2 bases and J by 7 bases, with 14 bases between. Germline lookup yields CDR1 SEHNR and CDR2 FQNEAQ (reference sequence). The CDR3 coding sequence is TGTGCCAGCAGCTTACACGCGACAAGAAGTGAAAAACTGTTTTTT. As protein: CASSLHATRSEKLFF.

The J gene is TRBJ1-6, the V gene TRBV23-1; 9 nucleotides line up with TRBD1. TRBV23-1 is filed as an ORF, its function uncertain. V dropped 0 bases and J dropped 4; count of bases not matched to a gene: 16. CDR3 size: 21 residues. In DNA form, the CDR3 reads TGCGCCAGCAGTCAATCAAATCCCCGGACAGGGGAGATACGGTATAATTCACCCCTCCACTTT. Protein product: CASSQSNPRTGEIRYNSPLHF.

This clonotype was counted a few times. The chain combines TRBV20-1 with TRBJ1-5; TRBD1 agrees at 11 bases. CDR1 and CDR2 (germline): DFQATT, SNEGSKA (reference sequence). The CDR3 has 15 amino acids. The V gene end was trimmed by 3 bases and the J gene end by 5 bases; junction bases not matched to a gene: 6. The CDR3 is CSASPRTGGHQPQHF. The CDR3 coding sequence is TGCAGTGCTAGCCCCCGGACAGGGGGCCATCAGCCCCAGCATTTT.

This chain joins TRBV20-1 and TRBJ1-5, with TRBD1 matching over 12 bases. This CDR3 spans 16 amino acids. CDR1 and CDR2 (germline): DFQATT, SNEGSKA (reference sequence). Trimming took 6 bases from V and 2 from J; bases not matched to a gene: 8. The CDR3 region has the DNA TGCAGTGCCGGGGACAGGGGGCCGGGAGGCAATCAGCCCCAGCATTTT. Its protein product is CSAGDRGPGGNQPQHF.

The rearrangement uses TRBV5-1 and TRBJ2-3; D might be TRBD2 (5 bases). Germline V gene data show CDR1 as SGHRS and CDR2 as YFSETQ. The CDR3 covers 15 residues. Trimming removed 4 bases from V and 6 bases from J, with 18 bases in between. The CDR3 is CASSPGRAPGDTQYF. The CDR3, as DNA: TGCGCCAGCAGCCCGGGTCGGGCCCCGGGGGATACGCAGTATTTT.

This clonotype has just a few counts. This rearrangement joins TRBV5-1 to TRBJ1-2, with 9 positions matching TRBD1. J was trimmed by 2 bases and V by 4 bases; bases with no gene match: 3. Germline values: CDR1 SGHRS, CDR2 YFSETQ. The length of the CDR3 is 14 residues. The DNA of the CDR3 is TGCGCCAGCAGCCCGGACAGGGGAAACTATGGCTACACCTTC. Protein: CASSPDRGNYGYTF.

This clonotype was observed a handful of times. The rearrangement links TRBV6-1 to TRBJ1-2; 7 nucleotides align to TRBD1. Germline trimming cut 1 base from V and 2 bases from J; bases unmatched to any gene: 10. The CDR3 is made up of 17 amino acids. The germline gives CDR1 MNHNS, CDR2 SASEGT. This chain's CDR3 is CASSEDADRRLNYGYTF. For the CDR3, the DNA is TGTGCCAGCAGTGAAGATGCGGACAGGCGTCTCAACTATGGCTACACCTTC.

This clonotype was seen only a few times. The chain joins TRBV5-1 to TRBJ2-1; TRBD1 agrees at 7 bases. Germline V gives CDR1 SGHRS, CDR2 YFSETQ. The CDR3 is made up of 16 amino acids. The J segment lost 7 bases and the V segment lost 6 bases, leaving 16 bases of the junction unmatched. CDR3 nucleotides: TGCGCCAGCACCCTCTTGGTACCAGGGGGAAGGAATGAGCAGTTCTTC. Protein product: CASTLLVPGGRNEQFF.

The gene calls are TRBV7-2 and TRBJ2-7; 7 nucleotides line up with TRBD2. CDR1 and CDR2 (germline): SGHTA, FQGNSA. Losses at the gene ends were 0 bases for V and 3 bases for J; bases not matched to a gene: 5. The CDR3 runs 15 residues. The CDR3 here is CASSLASSGNYEQYF. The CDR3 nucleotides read TGTGCCAGCAGCTTAGCGTCTAGCGGAAACTACGAGCAGTACTTC.

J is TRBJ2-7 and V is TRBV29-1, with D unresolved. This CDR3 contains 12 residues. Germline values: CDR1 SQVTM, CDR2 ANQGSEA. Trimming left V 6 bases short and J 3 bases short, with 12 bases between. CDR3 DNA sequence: TGCAGCGTCTCCTGGACGAGCTACGAGCAGTACTTC. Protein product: CSVSWTSYEQYF.

CDR3 protein: CSASLRVEAGEQYF. For the CDR3, the DNA is TGCAGTGCTTCCCTACGGGTCGAGGCAGGCGAGCAGTACTTC. The chain carries TRBV20-1 and TRBJ2-7; D not resolved. Germline V CDR1 and CDR2: DFQATT, SNEGSKA (reference sequence). Trimming removed 5 bases from V and 6 bases from J, with 20 bases in between. The CDR3 spans 14 residues.

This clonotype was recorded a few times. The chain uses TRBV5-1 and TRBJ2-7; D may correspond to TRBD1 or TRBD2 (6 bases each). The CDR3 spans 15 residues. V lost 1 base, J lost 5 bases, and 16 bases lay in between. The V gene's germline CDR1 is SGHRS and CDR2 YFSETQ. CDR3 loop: CASSLYGGLSDEQYF. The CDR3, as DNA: TGCGCCAGCAGCTTGTATGGGGGGCTCAGCGACGAGCAGTACTTC.

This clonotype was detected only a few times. DNA of the CDR3: TGTGCCAGCAGCCAAAGGGGCGGCTCCTACAATGAGCAGTTCTTC. It translates to CASSQRGGSYNEQFF. V usage is TRBV4-2 and J usage is TRBJ2-1; D might be TRBD1 (5 bases). This CDR3 comprises 15 residues. The V gene lost 2 bases and the J gene lost 0 bases, with 8 bases spanning the gap. Germline lookup yields CDR1 LGHNA and CDR2 YNFKEQ.

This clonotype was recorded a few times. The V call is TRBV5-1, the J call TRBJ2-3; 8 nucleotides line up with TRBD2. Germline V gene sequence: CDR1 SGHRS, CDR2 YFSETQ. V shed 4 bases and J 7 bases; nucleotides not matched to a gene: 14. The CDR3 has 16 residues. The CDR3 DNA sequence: TGCGCCAGCAGCAAGCCGGCAACTAGCGGCCCCCATACGCAGTATTTT. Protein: CASSKPATSGPHTQYF.

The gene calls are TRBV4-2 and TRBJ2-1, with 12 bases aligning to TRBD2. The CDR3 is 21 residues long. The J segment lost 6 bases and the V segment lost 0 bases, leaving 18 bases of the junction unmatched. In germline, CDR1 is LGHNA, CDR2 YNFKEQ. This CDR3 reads CASSQDTLPLAGGLVLNEQFF. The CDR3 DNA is TGTGCCAGCAGCCAAGATACGCTACCGCTAGCGGGGGGGCTTGTCCTCAATGAGCAGTTCTTC.

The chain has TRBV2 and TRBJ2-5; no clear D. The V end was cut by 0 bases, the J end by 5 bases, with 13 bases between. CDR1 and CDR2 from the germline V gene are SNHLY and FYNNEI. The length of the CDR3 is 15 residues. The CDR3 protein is CASSEAALVGETQYF. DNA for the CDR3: TGTGCCAGCAGTGAAGCAGCACTGGTGGGGGAGACCCAGTACTTC.